This T cell receptor (beta chain) was recovered during a study of T cells after yellow fever vaccination. Study-wide points: Few clonotypes appeared in both CD4 and CD8 compartments.

Conversion of TCR transcripts into cDNA relied on 5'RACE template switching, which added a universal primer site and UMIs. Using its own MiXCR run on the 5' RACE reads, TCRdb lists one record per CDR3 protein. Of 250,000 to 350,000 distinct CDR3 sequences in the sample, around 6.8% were seen once. The germline CDR1 and CDR2 sequences are SGHVS and FQNEAQ. The CDR3 runs 16 residues. With V trimmed by 3 bases and J by 10 bases, 10 bases remained unmatched. This clonotype was recorded a few times. Its matching antigen is unknown. Specimen: PBMCs, collected around 45 days after the first yellow fever vaccination. The source of this sequence is a man aged 18 to 29 who received the YFV17D yellow fever vaccine. The chain combines TRBV7-8 with TRBJ1-6; 9 bases align to TRBD1. For the CDR3, the DNA is TGTGCCAGCAGCTTCTTTCCGGGACAGGGAGAATCACCCCTCCACTTT. Its translation is CASSFFPGQGESPLHF.